This T cell receptor beta chain came from a study of cytomegalovirus exposure and HLA in healthy donors. The CDR3 length is 16 residues. The germline V gene encodes CDR1 GTSNPN and CDR2 SVGIG (reference sequence). The V and J ends lost 2 bases and 0 bases respectively, with 14 bases between them. Whole-study findings and limits: HLA alleles were associated with 15,000 to 20,000 TCR beta sequences in a later analysis at 0.05 false discovery rate. There were some V segments, including TRBV6-2 and TRBV6-3, excluded as indistinguishable.

The count of this clone is one. Its antigen is currently unknown. PCR primers comprised 60 Vbeta and 13 Jbeta primers. Assay: immunoSEQ multiplex PCR; the TCRdb copy retains only in-frame clones and omits some. The sample has about 130,000 clones, around 84% seen once; the top ten hold approximately 2.6%. Sequenced: PBMCs. The sequence came from a man aged 45 to 65 in good health and CMV-seronegative. V gene TRBV30 combines with J gene TRBJ1-5; D perhaps matches TRBD1 (6 bases). CDR3 coding DNA: TGTGCCTGGAGTCTGGGGGCGGCGAATAGCAATCAGCCCCAGCATTTT. As protein: CAWSLGAANSNQPQHF.